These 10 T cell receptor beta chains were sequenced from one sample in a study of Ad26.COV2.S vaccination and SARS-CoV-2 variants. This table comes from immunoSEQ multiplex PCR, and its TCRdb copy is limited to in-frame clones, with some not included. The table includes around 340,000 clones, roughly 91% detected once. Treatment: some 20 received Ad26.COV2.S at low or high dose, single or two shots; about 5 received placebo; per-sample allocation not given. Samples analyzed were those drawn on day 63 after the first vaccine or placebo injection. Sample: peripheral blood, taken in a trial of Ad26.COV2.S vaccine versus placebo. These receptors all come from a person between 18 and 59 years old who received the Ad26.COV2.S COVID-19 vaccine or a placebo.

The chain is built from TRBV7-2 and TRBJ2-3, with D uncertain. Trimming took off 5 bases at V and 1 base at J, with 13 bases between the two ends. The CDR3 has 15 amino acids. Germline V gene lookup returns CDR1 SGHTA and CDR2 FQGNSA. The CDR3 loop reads CASSPEKVGTDTQYF. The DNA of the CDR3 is TGTGCCAGCAGCCCAGAAAAGGTCGGCACAGATACGCAGTATTTT.

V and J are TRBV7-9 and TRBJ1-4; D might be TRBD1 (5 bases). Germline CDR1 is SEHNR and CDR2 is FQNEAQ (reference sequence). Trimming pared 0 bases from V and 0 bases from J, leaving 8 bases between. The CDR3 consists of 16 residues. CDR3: CASSLAQGATNEKLFF. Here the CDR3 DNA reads TGTGCCAGCAGCTTAGCGCAGGGTGCAACTAATGAAAAACTGTTTTTT.

CDR3 protein: CASKLSGQTNYGYTF. The CDR3 DNA reads TGTGCCAGCAAACTTTCGGGACAAACTAACTATGGCTACACCTTC. This chain uses TRBV6-5 with TRBJ1-2, with D tentatively TRBD1 (6 bases). This CDR3 is 15 amino acids long. Germline V gene lookup returns CDR1 MNHEY and CDR2 SVGAGI. The ends were cut back, 7 bases at V and 0 bases at J, with 15 bases in the middle.

CDR3 bases: TGCGCCAGCAGTGAGTCGGGCCGCTTCGATTCCACAGATACGCAGTATTTT. Its protein is CASSESGRFDSTDTQYF. This rearrangement joins TRBV10-1 to TRBJ2-3; D is undetermined. Germline CDR1 WNHNN, CDR2 SYGVQD (reference sequence). The germline V and J ends were trimmed by 0 bases and 2 bases, with 15 bases remaining between them. This CDR3 is 17 amino acids long.

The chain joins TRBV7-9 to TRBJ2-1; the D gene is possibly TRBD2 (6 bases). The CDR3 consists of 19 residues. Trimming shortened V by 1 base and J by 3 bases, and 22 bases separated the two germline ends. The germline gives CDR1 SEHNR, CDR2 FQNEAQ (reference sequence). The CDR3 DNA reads TGTGCCAGCAGCTTAGGGTCGGGGGAAGAATTGATTATCTACAATGAGCAGTTCTTC. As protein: CASSLGSGEELIIYNEQFF.

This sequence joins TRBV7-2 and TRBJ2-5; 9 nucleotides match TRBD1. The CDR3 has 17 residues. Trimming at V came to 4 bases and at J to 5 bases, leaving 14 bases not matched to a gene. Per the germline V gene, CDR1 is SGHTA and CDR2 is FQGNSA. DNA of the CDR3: TGTGCCAGCAGCTCAGAAATTAACAGGGGGCGCGGGGAGACCCAGTACTTC. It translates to CASSSEINRGRGETQYF.

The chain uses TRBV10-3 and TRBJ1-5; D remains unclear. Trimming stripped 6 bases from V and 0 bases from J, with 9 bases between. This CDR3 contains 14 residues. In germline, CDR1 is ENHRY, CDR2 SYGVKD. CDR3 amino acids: CAIRAGDSNQPQHF. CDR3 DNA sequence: TGTGCCATCAGAGCCGGTGATAGCAATCAGCCCCAGCATTTT.

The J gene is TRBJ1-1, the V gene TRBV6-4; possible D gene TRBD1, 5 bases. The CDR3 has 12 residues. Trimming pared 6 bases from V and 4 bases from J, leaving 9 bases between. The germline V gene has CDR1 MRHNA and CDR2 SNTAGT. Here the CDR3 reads CASRGESTEAFF. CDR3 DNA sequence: TGTGCCAGCAGGGGGGAAAGCACTGAAGCTTTCTTT.

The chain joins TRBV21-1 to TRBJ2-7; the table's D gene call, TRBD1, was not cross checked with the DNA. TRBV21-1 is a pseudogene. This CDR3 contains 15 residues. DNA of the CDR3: TGTGCCAGCAGCAAAGCCGACAGGGATAACTACGAGCAGTACTTC. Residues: CASSKADRDNYEQYF.

DNA of the CDR3: TGCGCCAGCAGCTTGGGAGGCGGTCAAGGGGGCGCTCAGCCCCAGCATTTT. It specifies CASSLGGGQGGAQPQHF. V and J are TRBV5-1 and TRBJ1-5; 7 bases map to TRBD1. Germline V gene sequence: CDR1 SGHRS, CDR2 YFSETQ. This CDR3 has 17 amino acids. V shed 0 bases, J shed 6 bases, and the junction held 12 bases outside the gene matches.